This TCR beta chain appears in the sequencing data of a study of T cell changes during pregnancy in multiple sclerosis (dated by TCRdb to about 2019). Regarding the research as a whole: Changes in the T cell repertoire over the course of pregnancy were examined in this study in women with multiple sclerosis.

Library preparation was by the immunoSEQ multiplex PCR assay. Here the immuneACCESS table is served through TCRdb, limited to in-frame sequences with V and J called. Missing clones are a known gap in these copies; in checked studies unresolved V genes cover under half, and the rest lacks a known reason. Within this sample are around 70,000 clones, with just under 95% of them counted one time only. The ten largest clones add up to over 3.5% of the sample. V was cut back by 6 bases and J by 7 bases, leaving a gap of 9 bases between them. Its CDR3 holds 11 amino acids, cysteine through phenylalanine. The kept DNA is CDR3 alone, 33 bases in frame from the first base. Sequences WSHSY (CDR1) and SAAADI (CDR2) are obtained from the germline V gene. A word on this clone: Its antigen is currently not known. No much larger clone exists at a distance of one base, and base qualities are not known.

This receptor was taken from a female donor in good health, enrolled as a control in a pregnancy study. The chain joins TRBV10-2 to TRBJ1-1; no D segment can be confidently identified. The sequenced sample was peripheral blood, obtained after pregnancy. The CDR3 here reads CASRNRIEAFF. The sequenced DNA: TGCGCCAGCAGAAACAGAATTGAAGCTTTCTTT.